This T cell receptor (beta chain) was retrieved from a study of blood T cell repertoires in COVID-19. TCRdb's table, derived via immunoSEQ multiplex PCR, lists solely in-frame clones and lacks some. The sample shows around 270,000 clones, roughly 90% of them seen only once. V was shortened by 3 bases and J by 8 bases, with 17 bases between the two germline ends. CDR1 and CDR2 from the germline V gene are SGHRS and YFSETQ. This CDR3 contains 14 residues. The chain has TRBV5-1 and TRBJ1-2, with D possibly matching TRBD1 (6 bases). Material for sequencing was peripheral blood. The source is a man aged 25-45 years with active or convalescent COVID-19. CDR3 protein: CASSYRAGAEGYTF. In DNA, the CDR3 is TGCGCCAGCAGCTATCGGGCAGGGGCGGAGGGCTACACCTTC. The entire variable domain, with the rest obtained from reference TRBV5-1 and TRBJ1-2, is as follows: KAGVTQTPRYLIKTRGQQVTLSCSPISGHRSVSWYQQTPGQGLQFLFEYFSETQRNKGNFPGRFSGRQFSNSRSEMNVSTLELGDSALYLCASSYRAGAEGYTFGSGTRLTVV.